The sequence of this T cell receptor (beta chain) was determined in a study of T cell changes during pregnancy in multiple sclerosis. The CDR3 extends over 15 amino acids. The V gene's germline CDR1 is SGHDN and CDR2 FVKESK. V lost 4 bases and J lost 2; bases outside the gene matches: 7. Libraries were prepared by immunoSEQ multiplex PCR; TCRdb keeps only in-frame clonotypes and omits some of them. The table includes fewer than 75,000 clones, 90% to 95% detected once. Sequencing used CD8+ T cells from peripheral blood mononuclear cells, obtained before pregnancy. This chain connects TRBV14 to TRBJ1-1; 7 positions agree with TRBD1. The receptor was derived from a female donor with multiple sclerosis, enrolled in a pregnancy study. The CDR3 reads CASSPLWDSNTEAFF. The CDR3 DNA is TGTGCCAGCAGCCCTCTCTGGGACAGCAACACTGAAGCTTTCTTT.